These T cell receptor beta chains were read from a single sample in a study of human T cells and chemical hapten exposure. TCRdb reprocessed the RACE reads via MiXCR and lists one record per CDR3 protein. The table shows under 200,000 distinct CDR3 sequences, with just under 30% occurring only once. The specimen was whole blood, collected in connection with sensitization to the hapten diphenylcyclopropenone (DPC). The source is a woman aged 25 to 39 with alopecia areata. Some clones in this sample may be carry-over from other donors' samples. Each CDR3 is given with its conserved first and last residue. The order of the fields is clone size, J gene, V gene, D gene, CDR3 protein, CDR3 DNA. The D gene is left open where the match is weak. Part of the rows lack a size; the others show once, few, many or a class for expanded clones.

size: .
J: TRBJ2-3
V: TRBV20-1
D: .
CDR3: CSARPLLGDTQYF
DNA: TGCAGTGCTAGACCCCTCCTTGGAGATACGCAGTATTTT

size: few
J: TRBJ2-4
V: TRBV11-1
D: .
CDR3: CASSSPVENIQYF
DNA: TGTGCCAGCAGTTCCCCTGTTGAAAACATTCAGTACTTC

size: many
J: TRBJ2-6
V: TRBV7-2
D: .
CDR3: CASSTGANVLTF
DNA: TGTGCCAGCAGCACTGGGGCCAACGTCCTGACTTTC

size: .
J: TRBJ2-7
V: TRBV7-9
D: .
CDR3: CASSPYGGANYEQYF
DNA: TGTGCCAGCAGCCCCTATGGGGGGGCCAACTACGAGCAGTACTTC

size: .
J: TRBJ1-2
V: TRBV28
D: .
CDR3: CASSLEQAGAGYTF
DNA: TGTGCCAGCAGCCTGGAGCAGGCAGGGGCTGGCTACACCTTC

size: .
J: TRBJ1-4
V: TRBV20-1
D: TRBD1
CDR3: CSARASDRGQRELFF
DNA: TGCAGTGCTAGGGCCTCAGACAGGGGGCAGCGGGAACTGTTTTTT

size: few
J: TRBJ1-6
V: TRBV20-1
D: .
CDR3: CSVPSALAYNSPLHF
DNA: TGCAGTGTTCCGTCAGCTCTGGCCTATAATTCACCCCTCCACTTT

size: .
J: TRBJ1-1
V: TRBV6-2/TRBV6-3
D: .
CDR3: CASSYVPGNEAFF
DNA: TGTGCCAGCAGTTACGTTCCGGGGAATGAAGCTTTCTTT

size: few
J: TRBJ2-7
V: TRBV4-3
D: .
CDR3: CASSQVGWGEQYF
DNA: TGCGCCAGCAGCCAAGTAGGGTGGGGCGAGCAGTACTTC

size: .
J: TRBJ1-2
V: TRBV18
D: .
CDR3: CASSPDGGDGYTF
DNA: TGTGCCAGCTCACCGGACGGGGGAGATGGCTACACCTTC

size: once
J: TRBJ2-5
V: TRBV2
D: TRBD2
CDR3: CASTRGEGLAGGPETQYF
DNA: TGTGCCAGCACCCGCGGAGAGGGTCTAGCGGGGGGGCCTGAGACCCAGTACTTC

size: few
J: TRBJ1-5
V: TRBV28
D: .
CDR3: CASSPNQPQHF
DNA: TGTGCCAGCAGTCCCAATCAGCCCCAGCATTTT

size: few
J: TRBJ2-3
V: TRBV28
D: TRBD1
CDR3: CASSSHRGLDTQYF
DNA: TGTGCCAGCAGTTCCCACAGGGGGCTAGATACGCAGTATTTT

size: few
J: TRBJ2-3
V: TRBV2
D: .
CDR3: CASTKGADTQYF
DNA: TGTGCCAGCACCAAGGGGGCAGATACGCAGTATTTT

size: .
J: TRBJ2-2
V: TRBV2
D: TRBD1
CDR3: CASRDGTGGTYTGELFF
DNA: TGTGCCAGCAGGGACGGGACAGGGGGTACCTACACCGGGGAGCTGTTTTTT

size: .
J: TRBJ2-1
V: TRBV2
D: .
CDR3: CASTGGLAVDEQFF
DNA: TGTGCCAGCACCGGGGGTCTAGCAGTCGATGAGCAGTTCTTC

size: .
J: TRBJ2-7
V: TRBV29-1
D: .
CDR3: CSVTTGNPYEQYF
DNA: TGCAGCGTCACTACCGGGAATCCCTACGAGCAGTACTTC

size: .
J: TRBJ1-1
V: TRBV3-1
D: .
CDR3: CASSQAGRQGTFF
DNA: TGTGCCAGCAGCCAAGCCGGGAGGCAGGGTACTTTCTTT

size: .
J: TRBJ1-5
V: TRBV7-2
D: TRBD1
CDR3: CASSSTGTGRYSNQPQHF
DNA: TGTGCCAGCAGCTCCACCGGGACAGGAAGATATAGCAATCAGCCCCAGCATTTT

size: .
J: TRBJ2-2
V: TRBV20-1
D: .
CDR3: CSARLGGKKVTGELFF
DNA: TGCAGTGCTAGACTCGGAGGGAAAAAGGTCACCGGGGAGCTGTTTTTT

size: .
J: TRBJ1-5
V: TRBV2
D: .
CDR3: CASSEGVFNQPQHF
DNA: TGTGCCAGCAGTGAGGGGGTTTTCAATCAGCCCCAGCATTTT

size: .
J: TRBJ2-7
V: TRBV7-2
D: TRBD2
CDR3: CASSLEGGPYEQYF
DNA: TGTGCCAGCAGCTTGGAGGGAGGGCCATACGAGCAGTACTTC

size: few
J: TRBJ2-3
V: TRBV6-5
D: .
CDR3: CASSETTHSTDTQYF
DNA: TGTGCCAGCAGCGAGACTACTCACAGCACAGATACGCAGTATTTT

size: few
J: TRBJ1-2
V: TRBV11-3
D: .
CDR3: CASSSTQEAYGYTF
DNA: TGTGCCAGCAGCTCTACACAGGAAGCCTATGGCTACACCTTC

size: few
J: TRBJ2-5
V: TRBV3-1
D: .
CDR3: CASSRPQETQYF
DNA: TGTGCCAGCAGCCGCCCACAAGAGACCCAGTACTTC

size: .
J: TRBJ1-4
V: TRBV6-5
D: .
CDR3: CASSSPAGAGEKLFF
DNA: TGTGCCAGCAGTTCCCCCGCGGGGGCAGGGGAAAAACTGTTTTTT

size: few
J: TRBJ2-7
V: TRBV6-5
D: .
CDR3: CASSRPTGDISYEQYF
DNA: TGTGCCAGCAGTCGCCCGACAGGCGACATATCCTACGAGCAGTACTTC

size: few
J: TRBJ1-1
V: TRBV2
D: .
CDR3: CASIMDLNTEAFF
DNA: TGTGCCAGCATTATGGACCTGAACACTGAAGCTTTCTTT

size: .
J: TRBJ1-1
V: TRBV10-3
D: .
CDR3: CAIIGQGSTEAFF
DNA: TGTGCCATCATTGGGCAGGGTAGCACTGAAGCTTTCTTT

size: .
J: TRBJ2-7
V: TRBV11-1
D: .
CDR3: CASSLRGLTSSRQQYF
DNA: TGTGCCAGCAGCTTACGGGGACTGACTAGTTCTCGCCAGCAGTACTTC

size: .
J: TRBJ2-1
V: TRBV7-2
D: .
CDR3: CASSSSYYNEQFF
DNA: TGTGCCAGCAGCTCGTCCTATTACAATGAGCAGTTCTTC

size: once
J: TRBJ2-3
V: TRBV29-1
D: .
CDR3: CSVEQGPTTDTQYF
DNA: TGCAGCGTTGAACAGGGGCCCACCACAGATACGCAGTATTTT

size: .
J: TRBJ2-7
V: TRBV20-1
D: TRBD2
CDR3: CSAVSGGFSYEQYF
DNA: TGCAGTGCTGTCAGCGGGGGCTTCTCCTACGAGCAGTACTTC

size: .
J: TRBJ2-2
V: TRBV9
D: .
CDR3: CASSAAGITNTGELFF
DNA: TGTGCCAGCAGCGCCGCCGGGATTACAAACACCGGGGAGCTGTTTTTT

size: .
J: TRBJ2-5
V: TRBV6-6
D: TRBD2
CDR3: CASSYPLAGGPSRQETQYF
DNA: TGTGCCAGCAGTTATCCCCTAGCGGGAGGGCCCTCGCGTCAAGAGACCCAGTACTTC

size: .
J: TRBJ1-1
V: TRBV28
D: .
CDR3: CASSVTPGVTEAFF
DNA: TGTGCCAGCAGTGTAACGCCAGGGGTCACTGAAGCTTTCTTT

size: .
J: TRBJ1-5
V: TRBV7-2
D: .
CDR3: CASSLEFGRDNQPQHF
DNA: TGTGCCAGCAGCTTAGAATTTGGCAGGGATAATCAGCCCCAGCATTTT

size: many
J: TRBJ2-2
V: TRBV7-2
D: .
CDR3: CASSLALNTGELFF
DNA: TGTGCCAGCAGCTTAGCCCTGAACACCGGGGAGCTGTTTTTT

size: .
J: TRBJ1-2
V: TRBV28
D: TRBD1
CDR3: CASSLVAGGYGYTF
DNA: TGTGCCAGCAGTTTAGTGGCAGGGGGCTATGGCTACACCTTC

size: few
J: TRBJ2-1
V: TRBV7-9
D: TRBD2
CDR3: CASSLFLAGSYNEQFF
DNA: TGTGCCAGCAGCTTATTCCTAGCGGGTAGCTACAATGAGCAGTTCTTC

size: .
J: TRBJ2-1
V: TRBV6-5
D: TRBD2
CDR3: CASSSYLAGERNEQFF
DNA: TGTGCCAGCAGTTCTTATCTAGCGGGAGAAAGAAATGAGCAGTTCTTC

size: few
J: TRBJ2-5
V: TRBV7-9
D: .
CDR3: CASSDRGAALSAGETQYF
DNA: TGTGCCAGCAGCGATAGGGGGGCCGCCCTATCGGCCGGCGAGACCCAGTACTTC

size: .
J: TRBJ2-1
V: TRBV5-1
D: .
CDR3: CASSRKTDYNEQFF
DNA: TGCGCCAGCAGCCGTAAGACAGACTACAATGAGCAGTTCTTC

size: few
J: TRBJ1-1
V: TRBV29-1
D: .
CDR3: CSVATKSGTEAFF
DNA: TGCAGCGTTGCCACAAAATCGGGGACTGAAGCTTTCTTT

size: .
J: TRBJ2-3
V: TRBV12-3/TRBV12-4
D: TRBD1
CDR3: CASRKQGADTQYF
DNA: TGTGCCAGCAGGAAACAGGGGGCAGATACGCAGTATTTT

size: few
J: TRBJ2-3
V: TRBV11-3
D: TRBD1
CDR3: CASSSGDRSTDTQYF
DNA: TGTGCCAGCAGCTCTGGGGACAGAAGCACAGATACGCAGTATTTT

size: .
J: TRBJ2-1
V: TRBV5-1
D: .
CDR3: CASSLGVPTGYNEQFF
DNA: TGCGCCAGCAGCTTAGGAGTCCCGACAGGATACAATGAGCAGTTCTTC

size: .
J: TRBJ2-1
V: TRBV12-5
D: TRBD2
CDR3: CASGPPGLRDNEQFF
DNA: TGTGCTAGTGGCCCTCCGGGACTACGGGACAATGAGCAGTTCTTC

size: .
J: TRBJ2-5
V: TRBV30
D: .
CDR3: CGTKGGYQETQYF
DNA: TGTGGTACAAAGGGGGGCTACCAAGAGACCCAGTACTTC

size: .
J: TRBJ1-4
V: TRBV5-1
D: TRBD1
CDR3: CASSWNTGTENEKLFF
DNA: TGCGCCAGCAGCTGGAACACCGGGACAGAGAATGAAAAACTGTTTTTT

size: few
J: TRBJ2-7
V: TRBV4-2
D: TRBD2
CDR3: CASSQGVSGGAGEQYF
DNA: TGTGCCAGCAGCCAAGGGGTTAGCGGGGGGGCAGGGGAGCAGTACTTC

size: .
J: TRBJ1-1
V: TRBV21-1
D: .
CDR3: CASSKVAGRNTEAFF
DNA: TGTGCCAGCAGCAAAGTAGCAGGTAGAAACACTGAAGCTTTCTTT

size: .
J: TRBJ2-7
V: TRBV18
D: .
CDR3: CASSPFGASSDEQYF
DNA: TGTGCCAGCTCACCTTTCGGGGCGTCGAGCGACGAGCAGTACTTC

size: few
J: TRBJ2-6
V: TRBV29-1
D: .
CDR3: CSVKSDRANVLTF
DNA: TGCAGCGTAAAGTCGGACAGGGCCAACGTCCTGACTTTC